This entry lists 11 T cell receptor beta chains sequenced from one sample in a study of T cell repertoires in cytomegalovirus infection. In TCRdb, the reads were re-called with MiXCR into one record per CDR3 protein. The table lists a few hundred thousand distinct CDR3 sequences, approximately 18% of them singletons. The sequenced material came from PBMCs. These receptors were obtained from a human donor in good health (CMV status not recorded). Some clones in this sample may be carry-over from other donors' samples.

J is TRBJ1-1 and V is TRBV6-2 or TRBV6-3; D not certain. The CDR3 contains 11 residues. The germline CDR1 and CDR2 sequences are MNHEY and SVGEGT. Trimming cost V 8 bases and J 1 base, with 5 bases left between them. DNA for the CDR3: TGTGCCAGCGGTCGGAACACTGAAGCTTTCTTT. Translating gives CASGRNTEAFF.

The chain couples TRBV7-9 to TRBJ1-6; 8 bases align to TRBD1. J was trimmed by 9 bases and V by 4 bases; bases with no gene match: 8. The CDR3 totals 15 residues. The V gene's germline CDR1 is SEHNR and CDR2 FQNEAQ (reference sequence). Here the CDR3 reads CASSYGQGSASPLHF. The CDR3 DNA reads TGTGCCAGCAGCTACGGACAGGGATCGGCTTCACCCCTCCACTTT.

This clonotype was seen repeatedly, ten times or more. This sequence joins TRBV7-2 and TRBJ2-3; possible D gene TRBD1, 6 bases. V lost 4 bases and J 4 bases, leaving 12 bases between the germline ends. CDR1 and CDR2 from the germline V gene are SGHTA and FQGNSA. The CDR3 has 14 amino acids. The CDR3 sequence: CASSYRDKADTQYF. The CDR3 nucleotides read TGTGCCAGCAGCTACCGGGACAAAGCAGATACGCAGTATTTT.

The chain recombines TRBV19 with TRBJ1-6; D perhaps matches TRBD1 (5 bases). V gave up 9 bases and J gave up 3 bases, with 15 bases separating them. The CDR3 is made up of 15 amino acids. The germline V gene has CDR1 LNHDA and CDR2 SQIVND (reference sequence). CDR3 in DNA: TGTGCCAGCAAGGACACTCCAGGCTATAATTCACCCCTCCACTTT. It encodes CASKDTPGYNSPLHF.

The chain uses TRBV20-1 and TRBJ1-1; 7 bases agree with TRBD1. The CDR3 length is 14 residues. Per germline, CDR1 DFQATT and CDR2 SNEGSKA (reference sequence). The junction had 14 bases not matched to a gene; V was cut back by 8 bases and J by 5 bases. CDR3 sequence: CSSSLQGLATEAFF. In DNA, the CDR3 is TGCAGTTCCTCATTACAGGGGTTGGCGACTGAAGCTTTCTTT.

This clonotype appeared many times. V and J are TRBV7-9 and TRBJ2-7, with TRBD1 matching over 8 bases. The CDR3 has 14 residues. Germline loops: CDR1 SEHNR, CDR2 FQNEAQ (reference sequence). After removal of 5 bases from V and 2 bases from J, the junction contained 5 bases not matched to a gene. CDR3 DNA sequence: TGTGCCAGCAGCCCCGTGACAGGGGCCTACGAGCAGTACTTC. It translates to CASSPVTGAYEQYF.

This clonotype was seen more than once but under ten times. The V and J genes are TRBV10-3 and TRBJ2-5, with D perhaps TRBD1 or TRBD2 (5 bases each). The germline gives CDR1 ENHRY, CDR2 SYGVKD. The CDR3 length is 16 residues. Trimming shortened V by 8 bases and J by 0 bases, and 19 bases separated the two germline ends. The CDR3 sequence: CAIGTIPGTYQETQYF. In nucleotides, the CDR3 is TGTGCCATCGGGACCATCCCCGGGACCTACCAAGAGACCCAGTACTTC.

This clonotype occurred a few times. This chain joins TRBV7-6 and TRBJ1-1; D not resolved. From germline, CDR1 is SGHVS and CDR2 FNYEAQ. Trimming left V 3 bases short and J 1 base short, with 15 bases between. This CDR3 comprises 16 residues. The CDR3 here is CASSFPKREPNTEAFF. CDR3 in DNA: TGTGCCAGCAGCTTCCCAAAAAGGGAGCCGAACACTGAAGCTTTCTTT.

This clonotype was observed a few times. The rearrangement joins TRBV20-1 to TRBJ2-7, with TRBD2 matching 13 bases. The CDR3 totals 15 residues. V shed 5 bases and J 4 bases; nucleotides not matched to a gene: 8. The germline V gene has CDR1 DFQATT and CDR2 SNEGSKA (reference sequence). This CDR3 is CSAHPTSGGRYEQYF. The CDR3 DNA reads TGCAGTGCTCACCCGACTAGCGGGGGGCGTTACGAGCAGTACTTC.

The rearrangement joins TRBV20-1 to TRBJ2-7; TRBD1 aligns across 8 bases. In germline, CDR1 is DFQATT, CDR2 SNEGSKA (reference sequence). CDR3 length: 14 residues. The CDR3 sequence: CSHYRGDFSYEQYF. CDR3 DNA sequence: TGCTCCCATTACAGGGGGGACTTCTCCTACGAGCAGTACTTC.

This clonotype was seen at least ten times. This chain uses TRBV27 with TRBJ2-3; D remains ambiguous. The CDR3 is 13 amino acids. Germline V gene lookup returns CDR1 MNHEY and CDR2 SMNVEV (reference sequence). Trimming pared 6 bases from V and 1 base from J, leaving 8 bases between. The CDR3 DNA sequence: TGTGCCAGCAGCATATTGGGCACAGATACGCAGTATTTT. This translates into CASSILGTDTQYF.